This passage covers 23 T cell receptor beta chains from one sample sequenced in a study of blood T cell repertoires in COVID-19. Method: immunoSEQ multiplex PCR; TCRdb's copy keeps in-frame clones and lacks some. Of roughly 88,000 clones listed, around nine tenths are singletons. Material: peripheral blood. The receptors come from a woman in her sixties or seventies with COVID-19, enrolled during active disease.

Here the CDR3 reads CASSYRAGEAFF. The DNA for the CDR3 is TGTGCCAGCAGCTACAGGGCGGGTGAAGCTTTCTTT. V is TRBV6-5 and J is TRBJ1-1; tentative D call: TRBD1 (6 bases). Germline CDR1 and CDR2: MNHEY and SVGAGI. The CDR3 has 12 amino acids. The V end lost 6 bases, the J end lost 7 bases, and 12 bases lay between the germline ends.

V usage is TRBV7-2 and J usage is TRBJ2-5; 14 bases are shared with TRBD2. V was clipped by 5 bases and J by 4 bases; unmatched bases: 3. The CDR3 runs to 15 residues. Germline V CDR1 and CDR2: SGHTA, FQGNSA. Here the CDR3 reads CASSAGTSGGETQYF. As DNA, the CDR3 is TGTGCCAGCAGCGCAGGGACTAGCGGGGGAGAGACCCAGTACTTC.

This chain connects TRBV30 to TRBJ2-7; D might be TRBD2 (6 bases). This CDR3 has 14 amino acids. V lost 4 bases to trimming and J lost 3 bases, with 16 bases between them. Germline loops: CDR1 GTSNPN, CDR2 SVGIG (reference sequence). The CDR3 DNA is TGTGCCTGGACCCCCGGGCGGGGCTACTACGAGCAGTACTTC. Translating gives CAWTPGRGYYEQYF. Full variable domain (remainder filled in from reference TRBV30 and TRBJ2-7): SQTIHQWPATLVQPVGSPLSLECTVEGTSNPNLYWYRQAAGRGLQLLFYSVGIGQISSEVPQNLSASRPQDRQFILSSKKLLLSDSGFYLCAWTPGRGYYEQYFGPGTRLTVT.

V is TRBV9 and J is TRBJ2-5; unclear D gene. CDR1 is SGDLS, CDR2 YYNGEE, per germline. The CDR3 spans 13 residues. V was clipped by 3 bases and J by 3 bases, with 9 bases between them. The CDR3 nucleotides are TGTGCCAGCAGCGGGGCAGTTAAAGAGACCCAGTACTTC. It specifies CASSGAVKETQYF.

The CDR3 sequence: CASSEDLVTGHF. The DNA of the CDR3 is TGTGCCAGCAGTGAAGATCTCGTCACGGGTCACTTT. The chain uses TRBV6-1 and TRBJ1-6; no clear D. The CDR3 spans 12 residues. Germline lookup yields CDR1 MNHNS and CDR2 SASEGT. Trimming left V 1 base short and J 19 bases short, with 14 bases between.

The rearrangement links TRBV19 to TRBJ2-3; D perhaps matches TRBD1 (6 bases). The V end lost 6 bases, the J end lost 0 bases, and 13 bases lay between the germline ends. This CDR3 is 15 amino acids long. Germline V CDR1 and CDR2: LNHDA, SQIVND (reference sequence). The CDR3 region has the DNA TGTGCCAGTAGCCATGGGGGCCCTAGCACAGATACGCAGTATTTT. This sequence encodes CASSHGGPSTDTQYF.

The genes are TRBV11-2 and TRBJ1-2, with D tentatively TRBD1 (6 bases). There are 13 residues in the CDR3. V lost 0 bases and J lost 8, with 10 bases in between. Germline V lookup: CDR1 SGHAT, CDR2 FQNNGV. The CDR3 bases are TGTGCCAGCAGCTTAGATCCCCAGGGGGGCTACACCTTC. Residues: CASSLDPQGGYTF. Full variable domain (missing parts from reference TRBV11-2 and TRBJ1-2): EAGVAQSPRYKIIEKRQSVAFWCNPISGHATLYWYQQILGQGPKLLIQFQNNGVVDDSQLPKDRFSAERLKGVDSTLKIQPAKLEDSAVYLCASSLDPQGGYTFGSGTRLTVV.

The rearrangement uses TRBV18 and TRBJ1-1; a possible D gene is TRBD1 (6 bases). CDR1 KGHSH and CDR2 LQKENI come from the germline V gene. Trimming stripped 1 base from V and 0 bases from J, with 9 bases between. This CDR3 has 15 residues. This CDR3 is CASSPRDTMNTEAFF. In DNA form, the CDR3 reads TGTGCCAGCTCACCACGGGACACCATGAACACTGAAGCTTTCTTT.

The chain couples TRBV7-2 to TRBJ1-2; possible D gene TRBD1, 5 bases. Trimming removed 3 bases from V and 6 bases from J, with 8 bases in between. The germline gives CDR1 SGHTA, CDR2 FQGNSA. This CDR3 region has 12 residues. CDR3 sequence: CASSFPGDGYTF. Written as DNA, the CDR3 is TGTGCCAGCAGCTTTCCGGGGGATGGCTACACCTTC.

The chain recombines TRBV6-5 with TRBJ2-3; D is undetermined. V gave up 4 bases and J gave up 10 bases, with 15 bases separating them. Germline V lookup: CDR1 MNHEY, CDR2 SVGAGI. The CDR3 totals 13 residues. The CDR3, as DNA: TGTGCCAGCAGTTCCTTACAGCTTCCCCCGCAGTATTTT. This translates into CASSSLQLPPQYF.

The chain combines TRBV24-1 with TRBJ2-3, with 10 bases matching TRBD1. The CDR3 consists of 16 residues. Looked up from germline, CDR1 is KGHDR and CDR2 is SFDVKD. The V and J ends lost 2 bases and 6 bases, in that order; junction bases with no gene match: 7. The CDR3 coding sequence is TGTGCCACCAGTGATTGGGGGACAGGGGTCACTGATACGCAGTATTTT. It yields the protein CATSDWGTGVTDTQYF.

This clone appeared once. This chain links TRBV20-1 with TRBJ2-4; no clear D. There are 13 residues in the CDR3. CDR1 DFQATT and CDR2 SNEGSKA come from the germline V gene (reference sequence). Trimming left V 3 bases short and J 0 bases short, with 6 bases between. In DNA, the CDR3 is TGCAGTGCTAGTAGCTTAGCCAAAAACATTCAGTACTTC. Protein product: CSASSLAKNIQYF.

This clone occurred once. The chain links TRBV30 to TRBJ1-5; D uncertain. Trimming took off 4 bases at V and 6 bases at J, with 16 bases between the two ends. Germline lookup yields CDR1 GTSNPN and CDR2 SVGIG (reference sequence). The CDR3 runs 14 residues. The CDR3: CAWTSGGAGQPQHF. DNA of the CDR3: TGTGCCTGGACCTCAGGAGGCGCGGGTCAGCCCCAGCATTTT.

J is TRBJ1-3 and V is TRBV4-2; D perhaps matches TRBD1 (6 bases). Trimming took off 6 bases at V and 2 bases at J, with 20 bases between the two ends. Germline CDR1 is LGHNA and CDR2 is YNFKEQ. CDR3 length: 17 amino acids. CDR3 amino acids: CASSSLFRDTTGNTIYF. In nucleotides, the CDR3 is TGTGCCAGCAGTTCTTTATTCCGGGACACGACTGGAAACACCATATATTTT.

J is TRBJ2-1 and V is TRBV7-9; 8 bases align to TRBD2. The germline gives CDR1 SEHNR, CDR2 FQNEAQ (reference sequence). The CDR3 is 12 amino acids. The junction had 3 bases not matched to a gene; V was cut back by 4 bases and J by 10 bases. The CDR3 spells CASSSSGGEQFF. The CDR3 coding sequence is TGTGCCAGCAGCTCCAGCGGGGGAGAGCAGTTCTTC.

J is TRBJ1-2 and V is TRBV24-1; 12 bases map to TRBD1. Per the germline V gene, CDR1 is KGHDR and CDR2 is SFDVKD. CDR3 length: 15 amino acids. J was trimmed by 7 bases and V by 5 bases; bases with no gene match: 7. The CDR3, as DNA: TGTGCCACCAGTGGACCGGGACAGGGGGCAGTTGGCTACACCTTC. This codes for CATSGPGQGAVGYTF.

Of note for this clone: This same CDR3 is encoded by further DNA sequences in the sample. The chain has TRBV9 and TRBJ1-3, with 9 bases aligning to TRBD1. The J segment lost 4 bases and the V segment lost 2 bases, leaving 4 bases of the junction unmatched. From germline, CDR1 is SGDLS and CDR2 YYNGEE. CDR3 length: 15 amino acids. The DNA of the CDR3 is TGTGCCAGCAGCGTTAGGGGACAGGGCGGAAACACCATATATTTT. Its translation is CASSVRGQGGNTIYF.

V is TRBV9 and J is TRBJ2-5, with D perhaps TRBD1 (6 bases). V shed 4 bases and J shed 5 bases, with 12 bases lying between them. CDR1 SGDLS and CDR2 YYNGEE come from the germline V gene. The CDR3 spans 13 residues. For the CDR3, the DNA is TGTGCCAGCAGCACGCTTGGGGGCGAGACCCAGTACTTC. Translation: CASSTLGGETQYF.

This chain uses TRBV5-4 with TRBJ2-7; 7 bases agree with TRBD1. V was pared by 3 bases and J by 4 bases, with 7 bases of the junction left unmatched. The CDR3 contains 14 residues. Germline assignment: CDR1 SGHNT and CDR2 YYREEE (reference sequence). CDR3 loop: CASSSPGQRYEQYF. The CDR3 DNA reads as TGTGCCAGCAGCTCTCCGGGACAGCGTTACGAGCAGTACTTC.

The chain has TRBV5-4 and TRBJ2-3; tentatively, D is TRBD1 (5 bases). Germline assignment: CDR1 SGHNT and CDR2 YYREEE (reference sequence). This CDR3 has 16 residues. V lost 3 bases and J 0 bases, leaving 14 bases between the germline ends. The CDR3 here is CASSSKTERSTDTQYF. The CDR3 coding sequence is TGTGCCAGCAGCTCGAAGACAGAGAGAAGCACAGATACGCAGTATTTT.

The chain uses TRBV5-1 and TRBJ2-7; D is unclear. Trimming stripped 4 bases from V and 3 bases from J, with 14 bases between. Germline V CDR1 and CDR2: SGHRS, YFSETQ. The CDR3 runs 14 residues. CDR3 loop: CASSPGRLIYEQYF. The CDR3 nucleotides read TGCGCCAGCAGCCCTGGGCGCCTCATCTACGAGCAGTACTTC.

The V and J genes are TRBV5-6 and TRBJ1-1, with 7 bases matching TRBD1. The CDR3 contains 14 residues. Germline V CDR1 and CDR2: SGHDT, YYEEEE. V gave up 4 bases and J gave up 7 bases; unmatched junction bases: 10. This CDR3 reads CASSPNPGQREAFF. CDR3 coding DNA: TGTGCCAGCAGCCCAAACCCGGGACAGCGTGAAGCTTTCTTT.

The V and J genes are TRBV28 and TRBJ1-1; tentative D call: TRBD1 (5 bases). From germline, CDR1 is MDHEN and CDR2 SYDVKM. Trimming pared 5 bases from V and 1 base from J, leaving 11 bases between. The CDR3 loop spans 14 amino acids. The CDR3 loop is CASSPTTGNTEAFF. The CDR3 DNA is TGTGCCAGCAGTCCAACCACAGGGAACACTGAAGCTTTCTTT.